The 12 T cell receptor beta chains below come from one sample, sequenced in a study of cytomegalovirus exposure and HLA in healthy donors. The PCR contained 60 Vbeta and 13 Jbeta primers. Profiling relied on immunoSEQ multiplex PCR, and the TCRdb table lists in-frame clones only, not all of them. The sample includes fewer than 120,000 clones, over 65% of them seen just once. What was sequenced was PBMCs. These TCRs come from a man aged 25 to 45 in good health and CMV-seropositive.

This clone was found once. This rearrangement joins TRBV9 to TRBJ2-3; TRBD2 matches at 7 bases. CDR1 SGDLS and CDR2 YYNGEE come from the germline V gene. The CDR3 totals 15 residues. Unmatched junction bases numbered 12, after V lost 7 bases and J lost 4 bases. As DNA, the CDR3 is TGTGCCAGCGACTTTACGGGGGGAGGGGCAGATACGCAGTATTTT. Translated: CASDFTGGGADTQYF.

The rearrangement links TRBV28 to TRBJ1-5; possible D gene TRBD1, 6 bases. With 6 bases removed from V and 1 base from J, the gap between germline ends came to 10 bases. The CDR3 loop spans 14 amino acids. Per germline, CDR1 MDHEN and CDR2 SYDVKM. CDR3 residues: CASSQGGSNQPQHF. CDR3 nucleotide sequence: TGTGCCAGCAGCCAAGGGGGAAGCAATCAGCCCCAGCATTTT.

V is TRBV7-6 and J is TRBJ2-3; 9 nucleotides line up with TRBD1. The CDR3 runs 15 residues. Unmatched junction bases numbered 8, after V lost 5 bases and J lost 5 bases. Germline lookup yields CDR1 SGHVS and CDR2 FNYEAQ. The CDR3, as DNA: TGTGCCAGCAGCCCAGTGGGGACAGGGAGAGATACGCAGTATTTT. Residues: CASSPVGTGRDTQYF. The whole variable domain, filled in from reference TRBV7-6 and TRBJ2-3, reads GAGVSQSPRYKVTKRGQDVALRCDPISGHVSLYWYRQALGQGPEFLTYFNYEAQQDKSGLPNDRFSAERPEGSISTLTIQRTEQRDSAMYRCASSPVGTGRDTQYFGPGTRLTVL.

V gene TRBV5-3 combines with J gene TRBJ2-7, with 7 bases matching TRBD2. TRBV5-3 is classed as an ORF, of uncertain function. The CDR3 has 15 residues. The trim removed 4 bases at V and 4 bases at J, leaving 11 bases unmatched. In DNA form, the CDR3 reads TGTGCCAGAAGCGGGGGGGACCCGGTCTGGTACGAGCAGTACTTC. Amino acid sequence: CARSGGDPVWYEQYF.

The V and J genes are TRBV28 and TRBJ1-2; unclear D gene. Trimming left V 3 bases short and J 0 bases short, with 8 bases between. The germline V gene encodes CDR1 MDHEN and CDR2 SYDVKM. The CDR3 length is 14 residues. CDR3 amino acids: CASSLWQANYGYTF. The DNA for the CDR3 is TGTGCCAGCAGTTTGTGGCAGGCTAACTATGGCTACACCTTC.

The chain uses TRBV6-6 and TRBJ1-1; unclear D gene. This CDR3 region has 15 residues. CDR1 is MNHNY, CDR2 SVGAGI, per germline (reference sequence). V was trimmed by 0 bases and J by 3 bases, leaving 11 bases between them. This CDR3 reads CASSYSTGEDTEAFF. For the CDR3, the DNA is TGTGCCAGCAGTTACTCAACTGGGGAGGACACTGAAGCTTTCTTT.

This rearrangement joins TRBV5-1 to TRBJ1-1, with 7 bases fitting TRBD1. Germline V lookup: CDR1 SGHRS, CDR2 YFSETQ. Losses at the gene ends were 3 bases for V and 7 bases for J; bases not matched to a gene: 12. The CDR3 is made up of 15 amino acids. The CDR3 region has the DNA TGCGCCAGCAGCTGGACTGAGGGGGCTGTCGGTGAAGCTTTCTTT. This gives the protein CASSWTEGAVGEAFF. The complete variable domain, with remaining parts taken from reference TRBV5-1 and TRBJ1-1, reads KAGVTQTPRYLIKTRGQQVTLSCSPISGHRSVSWYQQTPGQGLQFLFEYFSETQRNKGNFPGRFSGRQFSNSRSEMNVSTLELGDSALYLCASSWTEGAVGEAFFGQGTRLTVV.

The CDR3 DNA follows: TGTGCCAGCAGCCTGGACACCTCTAGCACAGATACGCAGTATTTT. As protein: CASSLDTSSTDTQYF. This sequence joins TRBV28 and TRBJ2-3; TRBD1 is a possible D gene (5 bases). The CDR3 contains 15 residues. Germline loops: CDR1 MDHEN, CDR2 SYDVKM. Trimming removed 6 bases at V and 0 bases at J, with 13 bases between. Complete variable domain (other parts from reference TRBV28 and TRBJ2-3): DVKVTQSSRYLVKRTGEKVFLECVQDMDHENMFWYRQDPGLGLRLIYFSYDVKMKEKGDIPEGYSVSREKKERFSLILESASTNQTSMYLCASSLDTSSTDTQYFGPGTRLTVL.

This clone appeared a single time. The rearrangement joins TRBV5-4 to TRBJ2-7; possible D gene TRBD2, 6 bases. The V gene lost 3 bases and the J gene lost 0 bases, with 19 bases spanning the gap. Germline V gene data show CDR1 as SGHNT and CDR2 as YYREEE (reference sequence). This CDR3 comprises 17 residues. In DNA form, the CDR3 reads TGTGCCAGCAGCTCCCTCGTGGGGGGAGACTCCTCCTACGAGCAGTACTTC. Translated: CASSSLVGGDSSYEQYF. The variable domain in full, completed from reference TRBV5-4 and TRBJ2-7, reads ETGVTQSPTHLIKTRGQQVTLRCSSQSGHNTVSWYQQALGQGPQFIFQYYREEENGRGNFPPRFSGLQFPNYSSELNVNALELDDSALYLCASSSLVGGDSSYEQYFGPGTRLTVT.

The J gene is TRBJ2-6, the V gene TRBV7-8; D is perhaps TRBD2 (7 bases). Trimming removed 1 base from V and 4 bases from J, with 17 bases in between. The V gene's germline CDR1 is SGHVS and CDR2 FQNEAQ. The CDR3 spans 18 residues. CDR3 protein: CASSLGRGASSGANVLTF. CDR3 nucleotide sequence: TGTGCCAGCAGCTTAGGACGGGGGGCGAGCTCCGGGGCCAACGTCCTGACTTTC.

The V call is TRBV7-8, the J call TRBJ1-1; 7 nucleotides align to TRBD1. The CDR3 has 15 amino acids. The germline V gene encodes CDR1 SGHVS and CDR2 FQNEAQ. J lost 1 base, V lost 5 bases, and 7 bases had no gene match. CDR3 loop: CASSHRGQANTEAFF. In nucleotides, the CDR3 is TGTGCCAGCAGCCACCGCGGACAGGCGAACACTGAAGCTTTCTTT.

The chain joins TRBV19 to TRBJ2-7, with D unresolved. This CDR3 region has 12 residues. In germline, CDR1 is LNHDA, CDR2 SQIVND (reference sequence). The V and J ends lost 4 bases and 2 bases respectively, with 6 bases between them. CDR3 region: CASSTQTYEQYF. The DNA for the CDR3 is TGTGCCAGTAGTACACAGACCTACGAGCAGTACTTC. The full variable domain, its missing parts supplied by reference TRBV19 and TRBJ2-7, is DGGITQSPKYLFRKEGQNVTLSCEQNLNHDAMYWYRQDPGQGLRLIYYSQIVNDFQKGDIAEGYSVSREKKESFPLTVTSAQKNPTAFYLCASSTQTYEQYFGPGTRLTVT.